This entry features one T cell receptor beta chain sequence. Original data processing: Amplification of reference gene primers provided the estimated nucleated cell counts. TCRdb's copy holds only in-frame clones and misses some; the assay was immunoSEQ multiplex PCR. V and J calls and clone size are copied from that table; D and trimming were computed from the DNA. The data contain around 200,000 clones, 85% to 90% of them seen just once; the ten biggest clones take up 0.88%. This CDR3 has 16 amino acids. These data belong to a study of blood T cell repertoires in COVID-19. Study context: Sites in the United States, Italy and Spain provided acute and convalescent COVID-19 samples. PBMCs, B-cell-depleted T cells, or T cells provided the cDNA or gDNA that made up the material.

Sequencing was done on a sample of peripheral blood. The receptor was isolated from a woman in her late teens or twenties who had recovered from COVID-19. The chain links TRBV21-1 to TRBJ2-3; TRBD2 is the table's D call, not checked against the DNA. TRBV21-1 is a pseudogene segment. DNA of the CDR3: TGTGCCAGCAGCAGGGGACTAGCGGGATCGAAAGATACGCAGTATTTT. Its translation is CASSRGLAGSKDTQYF.